This is a list of T cell receptor beta chains from one sample in a study of cytomegalovirus exposure and HLA in healthy donors. Measured with immunoSEQ multiplex PCR; TCRdb has only the in-frame clones, and not every one. The sample consists of 100,000 to 150,000 clones, 17% of them appearing once. The sequencing sample was made of PBMCs. All receptors come from a female donor in good health and CMV-seropositive. The conserved cysteine and the conserved F or W are not part of the CDR3 here. Each record gives: clone size, V gene, CDR3 protein. Only part of the rows carry a size: once, few, many, or a class if the clone is expanded.

>NA|TRBV9
ASSVGVGGGTDTQY
>NA|TRBV5-6
ASSLGTGGNYGYT
>NA|TRBV12-5
ASGLAGTPAPYEQY
>NA|TRBV27
ASSLNRGPAGYT
>NA|TRBV5-8
ASSLRRTGANYGYT
>few|TRBV5-6
ASSSWLDRAIQETQY
>few|TRBV27
ASTHGAGDSYYEQY
>NA|TRBV7-9
ASSRDTTYEQY
>few|TRBV6-5
ASSWDRVANTGELF
>few|TRBV9
ASSVRQGPNEKLF